This T cell receptor (beta chain) was captured by sequencing in a study of memory CD4+ T cells and cytomegalovirus serostatus. Single viable CD3+CD4+CD8-CD45RO+ cells were sorted as the memory CD4+ T cells. The data were produced by immunoSEQ multiplex PCR, yet TCRdb's version contains in-frame clones alone and is incomplete. The table shows around 45,000 clones, with under 80% occurring only once. This TCR was sampled from an adult in good health and CMV-seronegative. The material sequenced was memory CD4+ T cells from blood.

Written as DNA, the CDR3 is TGCAGTGCCAAGCTCAGGAATGGCTACACCTTC. It translates to CSAKLRNGYTF. V usage is TRBV20-1 and J usage is TRBJ1-2; no reliable D call. This CDR3 is built from 11 residues. CDR1 is DFQATT and CDR2 is SNEGSKA in the germline V gene (reference sequence). Trimming stripped 6 bases from V and 6 bases from J, with 11 bases between.